The T cell receptor (beta chain) described here comes from a study of Ad26.COV2.S vaccination and SARS-CoV-2 variants. CDR3 length: 16 amino acids. Germline CDR1 and CDR2: SGHTA and FQGNSA. V lost 1 base and J lost 4; bases outside the gene matches: 6. The treatment is: some 20 received Ad26.COV2.S at low or high dose, single or two shots; 5 received placebo; per-sample allocation not given. Day 63 after the first vaccine or placebo injection was the time point for sampling. Generated by immunoSEQ multiplex PCR, the TCRdb table keeps only in-frame clones and is missing some. The repertoire holds roughly 400,000 clones, approximately 91% seen once, with about 2% in the top ten.

The clonotype was recovered from a person aged 18 to 59 who received the Ad26.COV2.S COVID-19 vaccine or a placebo. Sequenced here: peripheral blood, sampled in a trial of Ad26.COV2.S vaccine versus placebo. This chain links TRBV7-2 with TRBJ2-2; 7 positions match TRBD2. CDR3 bases: TGTGCCAGCAGCTTAGGGGGAGGGGTATTCACCGGGGAGCTGTTTTTT. Translation: CASSLGGGVFTGELFF.